This T cell receptor beta chain was retrieved from a study of human T cells and chemical hapten exposure. Overall study: The scalp of each patient received a weekly diphenylcyclopropenone dose for the full roughly 24-week study.

Trimming removed 6 bases from V and 3 bases from J, with 14 bases in between. Germline V lookup: CDR1 DFQATT, CDR2 SNEGSKA (reference sequence). This CDR3 contains 14 residues. Time point specified: patch test 2, 6 weeks after DPC sensitization. As for treatment: therapeutic diphenylcyclopropenone sensitization with weekly scalp DPC. Sample donors consisted of patients with alopecia, aged 18 to 70 years, who were suitable for DPC. It was from unfractionated whole blood that total RNA was extracted. Using its own MiXCR run on the RACE reads, TCRdb lists one record per CDR3 protein. The sample consists of under 450,000 distinct CDR3 sequences, about 6% of them appearing once. This clonotype was seen at least ten times. The antigen is unknown. Overall study results and limits: Compared with pre-sensitization or healthy control sets, expanded TCRs clustered more.

The sequence was obtained from a woman between 18 and 29 years old with alopecia areata. Some clones in this sample may be carry-over from other donors' samples. The gene calls are TRBV20-1 and TRBJ1-4; D not resolved. The sequences come from whole blood, collected in connection with sensitization to the hapten diphenylcyclopropenone (DPC). The CDR3 sequence: CSAPQVEANEKLFF. The DNA for the CDR3 is TGCAGTGCCCCCCAGGTCGAGGCTAATGAAAAACTGTTTTTT.